The rows below give T cell receptor beta chains drawn from one sample of a study of T cell responses to AZD1222 COVID-19 vaccine. The data were produced by immunoSEQ multiplex PCR, yet TCRdb's version contains in-frame clones alone and is incomplete. The sample contains approximately 77,000 clones, more than 85% of which appear only once. The sample in question was peripheral blood, obtained 28 days after the second AZD1222 dose. The receptors were gathered from an adult who received the AZD1222 COVID-19 vaccine. The CDR3 runs from the conserved cysteine through the conserved F or W.

>TRBV6-5
CATQFGTGGTEAFF
>TRBV4-1
CASSQVGGRGNSPLHF
>TRBV7-9
CASSLGTGPYGYTF
>TRBV5-5
CASSGRAGVAYEQYF
>TRBV5-1
CASSFPPGGTEAFF
>TRBV4-3
CASSQGTGGNQPQHF
>TRBV30
CAWSSTGGEKLFF
>TRBV15
CATSTFASDRGSYGYTF
>TRBV11-3
CASSSTGGVGEAFF
>TRBV28
CASSRTSGSPYEQYF
>TRBV9
CASSAGGSGSYEQYF
>TRBV19
CASSTNPGGTDTQYF
>TRBV10-2
CASSDKGADGYTF
>TRBV9
CASSVDGSRGETQYF
>TRBV12-5
CASGPRMANQFF
>TRBV20-1
CSASPPGQGTNIQYF
>TRBV9
CASSKNHAGRGYTF
>TRBV19
CASSPGQGRQPQHF
>TRBV28
CATGSRRKSEQFF
>TRBV18
CASSPPVGTGAGANVLTF
>TRBV27
CASSLFGLAGGFEQYF
>TRBV21-1
CASSPYQTGEYGYTF
>TRBV7-6
CASSLVAGGDYEQYF
>TRBV4-3
CASSQDRGGFNAYEQYF
>TRBV19
CASSTKQGRGTDTQYF
>TRBV29-1
CSTGLARGGELFF
>TRBV30
CAWEPGTGTGNTIYF
>TRBV4-1
CASSQELGGARYEQYF
>TRBV6-5
CASSRRQGGSYGYTF
>TRBV29-1
CSATAGPKNIQYF
>TRBV30
CAWSDRGLSGNTIYF
>TRBV11-2
CASSLGSRAGAFF
>TRBV6-1
CASSEAGPTYEQYF
>TRBV20-1
CSASPPKGTSTDTQYF
>TRBV29-1
CSVEGTAVYNEQFF
>TRBV15
CATGDRRYSNQPQHF
>TRBV3-1/TRBV3-2
CASSQDAGGYEQYF
>TRBV7-2
CASSLPQGGQGGTDTQYF
>TRBV7-2
CASSLDSPTYGYTF
>TRBV18
CASSPRQPGDTNNYGYTF
>TRBV2
CASSDSGSRAGELFF
>TRBV6-1
CASSEPRGRGGNQPQHF
>TRBV28
CASSFVAGTDTQYF
>TRBV13
CASSLVGPRGTEAFF
>TRBV7-9
CASSLTGGYSPLHF
>TRBV3-1/TRBV3-2
CASSPPAVTSSYEQYF
>TRBV30
CAWSVWGNQPQHF
>TRBV3-1/TRBV3-2
CASSQLQGSGYTF
>TRBV4-2
CASSQDETGAGELFF
>TRBV19
CASSNRELGSPLHF
>TRBV24-1
CATSGAGIQNNEQFF
>TRBV29-1
CSVEGVGQFSGGYTF
>TRBV3-1/TRBV3-2
CASSQGERGYSYEQYF
>TRBV20-1
CSASGPPNTGELFF